The 15 T cell receptor beta chains below come from one sample, sequenced in a study of vaccination and CD4 T cells after COVID-19. Documented time point: late sampling 161 to 241 days after vaccination in a few convalescent patients. The treatment here: approximately 10-day PBMC culture with coronavirus spike peptide pools or control peptides (ViraFEST assay). Sequencing of the DNA from cultured CD4+ T cells was carried out with the Oncomine TCR Beta short-read assay. TCRdb reprocessed the PCR reads via MiXCR and lists one record per CDR3 protein. The sample includes around 21,000 distinct CDR3 sequences, 42% of them seen just once. These receptors' targets are unknown. The sample consisted of CD4+ T cells from blood, cultured in vitro, taken about 7 months after SARS-CoV-2 vaccination. The receptors were gathered from a human donor who had recovered from COVID-19.

This clonotype was counted between two and nine times. The rearrangement joins TRBV20-1 to TRBJ2-2; D might be TRBD1 or TRBD2, each matching 5 bases. The CDR3 contains 16 residues. V gave up 2 bases and J gave up 0 bases, with 13 bases separating them. Germline V gene lookup returns CDR1 DFQATT and CDR2 SNEGSKA (reference sequence). The CDR3 nucleotides are TGCAGTGCTAGACGTCCCGGGACGGCGAACACCGGGGAGCTGTTTTTT. Translating gives CSARRPGTANTGELFF.

The chain recombines TRBV20-1 with TRBJ2-3, with D perhaps matching TRBD2 (6 bases). Trimming took off 0 bases at V and 4 bases at J, with 8 bases between the two ends. Germline V lookup: CDR1 DFQATT, CDR2 SNEGSKA (reference sequence). This CDR3 contains 13 residues. The CDR3 sequence is CSARDPGADTQYF. CDR3 DNA sequence: TGCAGTGCTAGAGACCCGGGGGCAGATACGCAGTATTTT.

This clonotype has a handful of counts. The chain recombines TRBV6-1 with TRBJ1-5, with D uncertain. V was pared by 8 bases and J by 6 bases, with 20 bases between. The germline CDR1 and CDR2 sequences are MNHNS and SASEGT. There are 15 residues in the CDR3. The chain's CDR3 is CASGTTADWVQPQHF. The CDR3 region has the DNA TGTGCCAGCGGCACTACAGCGGATTGGGTTCAGCCCCAGCATTTT.

V is TRBV10-3 and J is TRBJ2-5, with 7 bases identical to TRBD2. Per germline, CDR1 ENHRY and CDR2 SYGVKD. The CDR3 is 15 amino acids. V lost 3 bases to trimming and J lost 5 bases; unmatched junction nucleotides: 9. The CDR3 loop is CAISERGGRGETQYF. The CDR3 bases are TGTGCCATCAGTGAAAGGGGCGGGAGAGGCGAGACCCAGTACTTC.

The V and J genes are TRBV20-1 and TRBJ2-3; D gene ambiguous. Trimming stripped 3 bases from V and 6 bases from J, with 16 bases between. This CDR3 is 14 amino acids long. Germline assignment: CDR1 DFQATT and CDR2 SNEGSKA (reference sequence). CDR3 protein: CSASRVERVDTQYF. CDR3 sequence (DNA): TGCAGTGCTAGTCGGGTGGAACGGGTGGATACGCAGTATTTT.

The chain carries TRBV7-9 and TRBJ2-5; tentatively, D is TRBD1 (7 bases). CDR1 and CDR2 (germline): SEHNR, FQNEAQ (reference sequence). The ends were cut back, 5 bases at V and 4 bases at J, with 17 bases in the middle. The CDR3 extends over 15 amino acids. The CDR3 nucleotides are TGTGCCAGCAGCACCCGACAGGGAGGAGGAGAGACCCAGTACTTC. Amino acid sequence: CASSTRQGGGETQYF.

The CDR3 bases are TGTGCCAGTAGGGGGACGAATTGGGAGCAGTATTTT. The encoded protein is CASRGTNWEQYF. J is TRBJ2-3 and V is TRBV19; the D call may be TRBD1 or TRBD2 (5 bases each). Trimming removed 6 bases from V and 11 bases from J, with 15 bases in between. From germline, CDR1 is LNHDA and CDR2 SQIVND (reference sequence). The CDR3 is 12 amino acids.

V usage is TRBV23-1 and J usage is TRBJ2-7; 10 bases agree with TRBD2. The DNA end favors TRBJ2-1, so the J call may be wrong. TRBV23-1 is an ORF, with its function uncertain. The CDR3 runs 16 residues. In nucleotides, the CDR3 is TGCGCCAGCAGTCAAACCCCCGGACTAGCGGACAATGAGCAGTTCTTC. Residues: CASSQTPGLADNEQFF.

The chain links TRBV20-1 to TRBJ1-1; D call uncertain. From germline, CDR1 is DFQATT and CDR2 SNEGSKA (reference sequence). V was trimmed by 0 bases and J by 5 bases, leaving 10 bases between them. The CDR3 contains 13 residues. The CDR3 DNA is TGCAGTGCTAGAGAAGGCTTTAGGACTGAAGCTTTCTTT. Its protein is CSAREGFRTEAFF.

In this sample, this clonotype turned up once. The CDR3 DNA reads as TGCAGTGCTAGAGATGGAGGGACTAGCGGGAGGAATGAGCAGTTCTTC. It translates to CSARDGGTSGRNEQFF. The gene calls are TRBV20-1 and TRBJ2-1, with 15 bases aligning to TRBD2. This CDR3 has 16 residues. The V and J ends lost 0 bases and 7 bases, in that order; junction bases with no gene match: 4. CDR1 and CDR2 from the germline V gene are DFQATT and SNEGSKA (reference sequence).

The chain links TRBV19 to TRBJ2-7, with 10 bases that match TRBD2. The trim removed 4 bases at V and 2 bases at J, leaving 8 bases unmatched. The CDR3 length is 16 residues. Germline assignment: CDR1 LNHDA and CDR2 SQIVND (reference sequence). CDR3 DNA: TGTGCCAGTAGTACCTCTACAGCGGGGGGGACCTACGAGCAGTACTTC. Protein product: CASSTSTAGGTYEQYF. Full variable domain (outside the CDR3, taken from reference TRBV19 and TRBJ2-7): DGGITQSPKYLFRKEGQNVTLSCEQNLNHDAMYWYRQDPGQGLRLIYYSQIVNDFQKGDIAEGYSVSREKKESFPLTVTSAQKNPTAFYLCASSTSTAGGTYEQYFGPGTRLTVT.

The chain joins TRBV28 to TRBJ1-2; D gene ambiguous. This CDR3 comprises 13 residues. The ends were cut back, 3 bases at V and 6 bases at J, with 11 bases in the middle. Germline CDR1 MDHEN, CDR2 SYDVKM. The CDR3 spells CASSFSGVDGYTF. CDR3 nucleotide sequence: TGTGCCAGCAGTTTCTCCGGGGTGGATGGCTACACCTTC.

The table lists this clonotype with a few counts. The CDR3 sequence is CASSGDTIRTEAFF. CDR3 in DNA: TGTGCCAGCAGCGGGGACACGATACGCACTGAAGCTTTCTTT. The V gene is TRBV5-4, the J gene TRBJ1-1; maybe TRBD1 (6 bases). The V end was cut by 4 bases, the J end by 4 bases, with 14 bases between. The CDR3 consists of 14 residues. Germline assignment: CDR1 SGHNT and CDR2 YYREEE (reference sequence).

This clonotype has only a few counts. The rearrangement links TRBV20-1 to TRBJ2-2; D unclear. The germline gives CDR1 DFQATT, CDR2 SNEGSKA (reference sequence). Trimming removed 2 bases from V and 16 bases from J, with 20 bases in between. The CDR3 is made up of 13 amino acids. The CDR3 DNA sequence: TGCAGTGCTAGACCTCTGAACCACCGAGGTCCGTTTTTT. Translation gives CSARPLNHRGPFF.

V and J are TRBV27 and TRBJ1-6, with 8 positions matching TRBD1. This CDR3 is 15 amino acids long. CDR1 MNHEY and CDR2 SMNVEV come from the germline V gene (reference sequence). Trimming took 1 base from V and 8 from J; bases not matched to a gene: 4. CDR3 region: CASSLYRGKDSPLHF. In DNA, the CDR3 is TGTGCCAGCAGTTTATACAGGGGGAAGGATTCACCCCTCCACTTT.